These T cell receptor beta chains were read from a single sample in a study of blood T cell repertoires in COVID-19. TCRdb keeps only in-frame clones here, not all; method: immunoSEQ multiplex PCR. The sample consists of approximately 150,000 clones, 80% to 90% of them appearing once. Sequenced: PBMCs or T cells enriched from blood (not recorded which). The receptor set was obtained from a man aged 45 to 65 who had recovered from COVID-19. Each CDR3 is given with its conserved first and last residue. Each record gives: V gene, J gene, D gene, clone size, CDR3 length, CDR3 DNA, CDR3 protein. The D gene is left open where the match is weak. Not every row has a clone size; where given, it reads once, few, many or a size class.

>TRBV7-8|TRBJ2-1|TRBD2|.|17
TGTGCCAGCAGCTTAGTTGGCGGACTAGGGCGGGCCAGTGAGCAGTTCTTC
CASSLVGGLGRASEQFF
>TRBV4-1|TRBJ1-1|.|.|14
TGCGCCAGCAGCCCCCCCCCGGGGAACACTGAAGCTTTCTTT
CASSPPPGNTEAFF
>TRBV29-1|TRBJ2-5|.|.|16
TGCAGCGTTGAGGGATTACTAGATCAGATCCAAGAGACCCAGTACTTC
CSVEGLLDQIQETQYF
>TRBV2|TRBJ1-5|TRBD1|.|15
TGTGCCAGCACTCCGACAGGGGGCGGTTTACAGCCCCAGCATTTT
CASTPTGGGLQPQHF
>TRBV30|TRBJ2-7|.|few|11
TGTGCCTGGAGCTCCCGCTACGAGCAGTACTTC
CAWSSRYEQYF
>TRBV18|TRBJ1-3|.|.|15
TGTGCCAGCCAAGAAGGGGGAAGCTCTGGAAACACCATATATTTT
CASQEGGSSGNTIYF
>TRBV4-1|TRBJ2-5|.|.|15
TGCGCCAGCAGCCAAGAGGGTCTAGTAAAAGAGACCCAGTACTTC
CASSQEGLVKETQYF
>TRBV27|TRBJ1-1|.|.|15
TGTGCCAGCAGTCCGAAGGGACTTACGAACACTGAAGCTTTCTTT
CASSPKGLTNTEAFF
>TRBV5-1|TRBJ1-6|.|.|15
TGCGCCAGCAGTTCCACTCCCAGCGGGGATTCACCCCTCCACTTT
CASSSTPSGDSPLHF
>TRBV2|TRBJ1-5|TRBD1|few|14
TGTGCCAGCCGACAGGGGGACGGCAATCAGCCCCAGCATTTT
CASRQGDGNQPQHF
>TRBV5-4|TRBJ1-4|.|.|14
TGTGCCAGCAGCCCGGGAGGGCTGGGTGAAAAACTGTTTTTT
CASSPGGLGEKLFF
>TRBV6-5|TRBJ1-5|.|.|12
TGTGCCAGCTTGAGGGTCGGTCAGCCCCAGCATTTT
CASLRVGQPQHF
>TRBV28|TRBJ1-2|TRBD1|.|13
TGTGCCAGCAGCTGGGGACAGACCTATGGCTACACCTTC
CASSWGQTYGYTF
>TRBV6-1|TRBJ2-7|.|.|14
TGTGCCAGCAGTGAACAGGGGTACTCCTACGAGCAGTACTTC
CASSEQGYSYEQYF
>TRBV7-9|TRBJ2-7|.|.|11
TGTGCCAGCAGCTTCCGGGACGAGCAGTACTTC
CASSFRDEQYF
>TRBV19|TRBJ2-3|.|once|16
TGTGCCAGTAGTATAAGGGCGGCTAGCGGCACAGATACGCAGTATTTT
CASSIRAASGTDTQYF
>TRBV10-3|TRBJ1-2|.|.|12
TGTGCCATCAGCCGGGACACCTATGGCTACACCTTC
CAISRDTYGYTF
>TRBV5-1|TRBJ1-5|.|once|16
TGCGCCAGCAGCCCGGAGGGGGGGAATAGCAATCAGCCCCAGCATTTT
CASSPEGGNSNQPQHF
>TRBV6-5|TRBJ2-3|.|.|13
TGTGCCACTCCAAGCCTCCTTGCAGATACGCAGTATTTT
CATPSLLADTQYF
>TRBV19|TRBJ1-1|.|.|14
TGTGCCAGTAGTATTGACTCCACTGGGACTGAAGCTTTCTTT
CASSIDSTGTEAFF
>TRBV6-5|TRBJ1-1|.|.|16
TGTGCCAGCAGTTACTTTCGCTCTCAGGGGTTTATTGAAGCTTTCTTT
CASSYFRSQGFIEAFF
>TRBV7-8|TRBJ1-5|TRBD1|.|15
TGTGCCAGCAGCTTAGTCGGGGACAGGGGTCAGCCCCAGCATTTT
CASSLVGDRGQPQHF
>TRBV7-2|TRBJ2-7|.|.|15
TGTGCCAGCAGCTTAGCAGGACTGATCTCCTACGAGCAGTACTTC
CASSLAGLISYEQYF
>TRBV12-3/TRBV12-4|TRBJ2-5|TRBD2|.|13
TGTGCCAGCAGCAATACGGGGGGAGAGACCCAGTACTTC
CASSNTGGETQYF
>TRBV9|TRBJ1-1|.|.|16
TGTGCCAGCAGGGTACAGGGCGACCGCTCGAACACTGAAGCTTTCTTT
CASRVQGDRSNTEAFF
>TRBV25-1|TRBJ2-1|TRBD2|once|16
TGTGCCAGCAGTGAACCCGGGACTAGCGGGGCCTTTGGGCAGTTCTTC
CASSEPGTSGAFGQFF
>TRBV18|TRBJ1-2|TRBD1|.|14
TGTGCCAGCTCTCCCGACAGGGGAAGCTATGGCTACACCTTC
CASSPDRGSYGYTF
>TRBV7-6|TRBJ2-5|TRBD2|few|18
TGTGCCAGCAGCACCCACCAAGGGACTAGCGGTCGTCGGGAGACCCAGTACTTC
CASSTHQGTSGRRETQYF
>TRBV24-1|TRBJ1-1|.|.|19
TGTGCCACCAGTGATTTGTTGACAGGAGAGGCTGTTATGAACACTGAAGCTTTCTTT
CATSDLLTGEAVMNTEAFF
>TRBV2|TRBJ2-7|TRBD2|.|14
TGTGCCAGCAGTGCGGGACTAGCGGGTTACGAGCAGTACTTC
CASSAGLAGYEQYF
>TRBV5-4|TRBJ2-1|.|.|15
TGTGCCAGCAGCTTGGGACCCGGGAACTACAATGAGCAGTTCTTC
CASSLGPGNYNEQFF
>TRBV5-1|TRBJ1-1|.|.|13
TGCGCCAGCAGCAGAGGGGGGAACACTGAAGCTTTCTTT
CASSRGGNTEAFF
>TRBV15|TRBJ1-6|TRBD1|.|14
TGTGCCACCAGCCGGACAGGGGTGGGTTCACCCCTCCACTTT
CATSRTGVGSPLHF
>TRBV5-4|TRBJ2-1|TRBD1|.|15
TGTGCCAGCAGCGTCCGGGACAGGGGCATCAATGAGCAGTTCTTC
CASSVRDRGINEQFF
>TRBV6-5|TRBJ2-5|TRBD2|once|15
TGTGCCAGCAGGAACGGAGCGGGGTTCGGAGAGACCCAGTACTTC
CASRNGAGFGETQYF
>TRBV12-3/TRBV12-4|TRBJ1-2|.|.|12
TGTGCCAGCAGTACAGGAAACTATGGCTACACCTTC
CASSTGNYGYTF
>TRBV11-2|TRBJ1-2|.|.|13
TGTGCCAGCAGCCTCGACAGTTTCCGAGGCTACACCTTC
CASSLDSFRGYTF
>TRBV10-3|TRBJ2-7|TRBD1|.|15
TGTGCCATCAGCATAACCGGGACAGGGGGGTACGAGCAGTACTTC
CAISITGTGGYEQYF
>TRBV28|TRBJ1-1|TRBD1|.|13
TGTGCCAGCAGAAACGACAGGGTTACTGAAGCTTTCTTT
CASRNDRVTEAFF
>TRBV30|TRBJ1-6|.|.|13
TGTGCCTGTCATGGCCAAATTAATTCACCCCTCCACTTT
CACHGQINSPLHF
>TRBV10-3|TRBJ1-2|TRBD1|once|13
TGTGCCATCACCCGACAGGGAGAGAATGGCTACACCTTC
CAITRQGENGYTF
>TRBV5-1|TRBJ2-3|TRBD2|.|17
TGCGCCAGCAGCAGGGGCAGACTAGCGGGGGACACAGATACGCAGTATTTT
CASSRGRLAGDTDTQYF
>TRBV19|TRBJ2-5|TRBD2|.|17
TGTGCCAGTAGTATAGCAAGACTAGCGGGGGGGTTAGAGACCCAGTACTTC
CASSIARLAGGLETQYF
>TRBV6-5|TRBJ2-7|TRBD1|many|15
TGTGCCAGCAGTTCCGGGACAGGGATAGCCTACGAGCAGTACTTC
CASSSGTGIAYEQYF